These 15 T cell receptor beta chains share one sample of origin, sequenced in a study of T cell repertoires in cytomegalovirus infection. TCRdb re-derived calls from the reads in MiXCR, one entry per CDR3 protein. The repertoire holds around 740,000 distinct CDR3 sequences, with roughly 35% as singletons. Sequenced: PBMCs. These receptors were collected from a human donor in good health (CMV status not recorded). Some clones in this sample may be carry-over from other donors' samples.

This chain links TRBV6-2 or TRBV6-3 with TRBJ1-1; TRBD1 matches 7 bases. Per germline, CDR1 MNHEY and CDR2 SVGEGT. With V trimmed by 7 bases and J by 3 bases, 8 bases remained unmatched. There are 14 residues in the CDR3. CDR3 region: CASTETGTDTEAFF. In nucleotides, the CDR3 is TGTGCCAGCACCGAAACAGGGACAGACACTGAAGCTTTCTTT.

The chain links TRBV2 to TRBJ1-1; TRBD1 aligns across 8 bases. There are 19 residues in the CDR3. The V gene end was trimmed by 7 bases and the J gene end by 4 bases; junction bases not matched to a gene: 23. CDR1 SNHLY and CDR2 FYNNEI come from the germline V gene. CDR3 DNA sequence: TGTGCCAGCACCCCGAGGACAGGGACGCACCTCAGCTACGGCACTGAAGCTTTCTTT. Amino acid sequence: CASTPRTGTHLSYGTEAFF.

V and J are TRBV7-6 and TRBJ1-1, with D uncertain. In germline, CDR1 is SGHVS, CDR2 FNYEAQ. This CDR3 comprises 14 residues. V was shortened by 1 base and J by 1 base, with 7 bases between the two germline ends. The CDR3 nucleotides are TGTGCCAGCAGCTTAGGGGCAAGGAACACTGAAGCTTTCTTT. It codes for CASSLGARNTEAFF.

V is TRBV30 and J is TRBJ1-2; 8 bases fit TRBD1. CDR1 is GTSNPN and CDR2 is SVGIG in the germline V gene (reference sequence). Unmatched junction bases numbered 15, after V lost 7 bases and J lost 2 bases. The CDR3 spans 16 residues. CDR3: CAYTGRDRRPNYGYTF. In DNA, the CDR3 is TGTGCCTACACAGGGAGGGACAGGAGACCAAACTATGGCTACACCTTC. Full variable domain (outside the CDR3, taken from reference TRBV30 and TRBJ1-2): SQTIHQWPATLVQPVGSPLSLECTVEGTSNPNLYWYRQAAGRGLQLLFYSVGIGQISSEVPQNLSASRPQDRQFILSSKKLLLSDSGFYLCAYTGRDRRPNYGYTFGSGTRLTVV.

As for this clonotype: Its ends do not fully match the called genes, so a read error is possible. The rearrangement links TRBV6-2 or TRBV6-3 to TRBJ1-2, with D tentatively TRBD1 (6 bases). This CDR3 is built from 13 residues. The germline V gene encodes CDR1 MNHEY and CDR2 SVGEGT. The CDR3 nucleotides read TGTTCCAGCAGTGAGCAGGGGCTGAGTGGCTACACCTTC. Its protein product is CSSSEQGLSGYTF.

V is TRBV10-2 and J is TRBJ1-1; D gene ambiguous. CDR3 size: 12 residues. CDR1 is WSHSY and CDR2 is SAAADI in the germline V gene. Trimming cost V 6 bases and J 7 bases, with 12 bases left between them. This CDR3 reads CASRARRGEAFF. CDR3 DNA sequence: TGCGCCAGCAGGGCTCGGCGGGGTGAAGCTTTCTTT.

V gene TRBV2 combines with J gene TRBJ2-1; no firm D call. V was shortened by 6 bases and J by 5 bases, with 14 bases between the two germline ends. This CDR3 contains 14 residues. Germline V gene data show CDR1 as SNHLY and CDR2 as FYNNEI. CDR3 loop: CASRVLASHNEQFF. DNA of the CDR3: TGTGCCAGCAGAGTCTTGGCAAGTCACAATGAGCAGTTCTTC.

This clonotype has a handful of counts. CDR3 loop: CASSLAEFQGSFAGANVLTF. CDR3 DNA: TGCGCCAGCAGCTTGGCGGAATTTCAGGGGAGTTTTGCTGGGGCCAACGTCCTGACTTTC. The chain is built from TRBV5-1 and TRBJ2-6; D perhaps matches TRBD1 (6 bases). With 0 bases removed from V and 2 bases from J, the gap between germline ends came to 21 bases. CDR1 and CDR2 from the germline V gene are SGHRS and YFSETQ. The CDR3 length is 20 residues.

This clonotype was recorded a few times. The V gene is TRBV2, the J gene TRBJ1-3, with unresolved D. Germline V gene data show CDR1 as SNHLY and CDR2 as FYNNEI. The germline V and J ends were trimmed by 5 bases and 0 bases, with 11 bases remaining between them. The CDR3 covers 15 residues. The CDR3 reads CASSRVGGSGNTIYF. CDR3 coding DNA: TGTGCCAGCAGTCGTGTCGGCGGCTCTGGAAACACCATATATTTT.

CDR3 sequence reads: CASSLVGEGGELFF. The CDR3 coding sequence is TGTGCCAGCAGTTTAGTCGGAGAAGGTGGGGAGCTGTTTTTT. This chain links TRBV28 with TRBJ2-2, with unresolved D. There are 14 residues in the CDR3. V lost 2 bases and J lost 8, with 12 bases in between. CDR1 and CDR2 (germline): MDHEN, SYDVKM.

The gene calls are TRBV9 and TRBJ1-3; D uncertain. Trimming stripped 4 bases from V and 2 bases from J, with 13 bases between. Germline CDR1 SGDLS, CDR2 YYNGEE. The CDR3 contains 15 residues. In DNA form, the CDR3 reads TGTGCCAGCAGCCCTCGGTGGAGGGCTGGAAACACCATATATTTT. Protein: CASSPRWRAGNTIYF.

J is TRBJ2-3 and V is TRBV6-2 or TRBV6-3, with TRBD2 identical over 10 bases. Trimming cost V 7 bases and J 3 bases; bases outside gene matches: 7. There are 15 residues in the CDR3. Per germline, CDR1 MNHEY and CDR2 SVGEGT. CDR3 amino acids: CASKVAGGTTDTQYF. The CDR3 DNA follows: TGTGCCAGCAAAGTAGCGGGGGGAACGACAGATACGCAGTATTTT.

The chain carries TRBV27 and TRBJ2-5; TRBD1 matches 11 bases. This CDR3 region has 16 residues. V lost 5 bases and J lost 4; bases outside the gene matches: 9. Germline CDR1 reads MNHEY; CDR2 reads SMNVEV (reference sequence). DNA of the CDR3: TGTGCCAGCAGTACCATGGACAGGGGGCTTGGAGAGACCCAGTACTTC. Residues: CASSTMDRGLGETQYF.

The genes are TRBV5-1 and TRBJ2-2; D is undetermined. Between the trimmed V and J ends, which lost 1 base and 0 bases, there was a span of 10 bases. Germline CDR1 reads SGHRS; CDR2 reads YFSETQ. The CDR3 extends over 16 amino acids. The CDR3 loop reads CASSLIARANTGELFF. The CDR3 DNA follows: TGCGCCAGCAGCTTGATTGCCCGGGCGAACACCGGGGAGCTGTTTTTT.

The chain is built from TRBV28 and TRBJ2-3, with D possibly matching TRBD2 (5 bases). CDR1 is MDHEN and CDR2 is SYDVKM in the germline V gene. The CDR3 covers 12 residues. Trimming took 11 bases from V and 8 from J, leaving 17 bases between them. The CDR3 DNA follows: TGTGCCTTGGGCCCAACAGAGGGTACGCAGTATTTT. This codes for CALGPTEGTQYF.